The clone carrying this T cell receptor (beta chain) appeared once. Its antigen remains unidentified. This sample is drawn from a study of cytomegalovirus exposure and HLA in healthy donors. Notes on the study in general: Later on, an analysis found that several of the most significant clusters appeared to be linked to common viral pathogens, which included parvovirus B19. Beyond CMV serostatus, there was no information to go on about immune exposure.

The V end was cut by 3 bases, the J end by 8 bases, with 7 bases between. CDR3 size: 11 residues. The germline CDR1 and CDR2 sequences are SGHDN and FVKESK. It was with 60 Vbeta and 13 Jbeta primers that the PCR ran. The protocol was immunoSEQ multiplex PCR, while the TCRdb copy is restricted to in-frame clones and leaves out a portion. The sample includes about 180,000 clones, roughly 82% of them seen just once. V and J are TRBV14 and TRBJ1-2; D is unresolved. The sequence was obtained from a man aged 35 to 55 in good health and CMV-seronegative. Sample: PBMCs. This CDR3 reads CASSQGRGYTF. The CDR3 DNA is TGTGCCAGCAGCCAGGGCCGGGGCTACACCTTC.